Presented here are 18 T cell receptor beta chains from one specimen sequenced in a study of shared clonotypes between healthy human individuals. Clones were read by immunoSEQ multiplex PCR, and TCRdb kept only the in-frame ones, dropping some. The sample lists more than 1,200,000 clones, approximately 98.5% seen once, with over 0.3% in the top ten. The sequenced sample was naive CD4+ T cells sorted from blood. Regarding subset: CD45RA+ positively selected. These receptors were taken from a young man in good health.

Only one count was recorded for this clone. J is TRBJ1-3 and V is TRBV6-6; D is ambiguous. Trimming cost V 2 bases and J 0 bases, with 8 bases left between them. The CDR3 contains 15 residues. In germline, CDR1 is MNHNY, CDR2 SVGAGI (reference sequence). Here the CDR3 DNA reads TGTGCCAGCAGTTACGAGGAAACCTCTGGAAACACCATATATTTT. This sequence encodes CASSYEETSGNTIYF.

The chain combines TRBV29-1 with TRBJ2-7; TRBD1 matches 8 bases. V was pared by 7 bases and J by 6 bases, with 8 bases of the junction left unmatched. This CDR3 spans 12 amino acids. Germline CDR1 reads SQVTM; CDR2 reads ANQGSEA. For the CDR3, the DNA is TGCAGCGCCGCAGGGGGCGCAGCCGAGCAGTACTTC. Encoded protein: CSAAGGAAEQYF.

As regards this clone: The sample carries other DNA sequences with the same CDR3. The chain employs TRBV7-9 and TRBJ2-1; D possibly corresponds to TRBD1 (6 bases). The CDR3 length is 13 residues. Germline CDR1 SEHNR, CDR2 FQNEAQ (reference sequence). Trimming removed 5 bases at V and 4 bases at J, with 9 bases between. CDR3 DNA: TGTGCCAGCAGCAGAGGACAGTACAATGAGCAGTTCTTC. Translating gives CASSRGQYNEQFF.

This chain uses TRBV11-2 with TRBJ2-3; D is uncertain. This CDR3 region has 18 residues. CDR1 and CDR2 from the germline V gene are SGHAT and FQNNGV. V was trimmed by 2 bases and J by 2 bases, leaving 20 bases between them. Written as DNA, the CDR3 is TGTGCCAGCAGCTTACTACCGGTCATCGGCAAGACCACAGATACGCAGTATTTT. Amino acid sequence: CASSLLPVIGKTTDTQYF.

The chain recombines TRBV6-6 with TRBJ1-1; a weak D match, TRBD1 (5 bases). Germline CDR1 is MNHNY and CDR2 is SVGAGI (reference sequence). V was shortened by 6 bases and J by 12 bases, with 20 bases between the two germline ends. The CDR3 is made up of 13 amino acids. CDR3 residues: CASSKPETVGTFF. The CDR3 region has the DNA TGTGCCAGCAGCAAGCCCGAGACAGTCGGAACTTTCTTT.

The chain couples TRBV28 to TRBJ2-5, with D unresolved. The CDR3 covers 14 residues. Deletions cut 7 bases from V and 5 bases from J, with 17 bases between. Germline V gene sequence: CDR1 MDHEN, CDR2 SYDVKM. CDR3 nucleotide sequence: TGTGCCAGCACTTTTCCTGGACGGTGGGAGACCCAGTACTTC. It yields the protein CASTFPGRWETQYF.

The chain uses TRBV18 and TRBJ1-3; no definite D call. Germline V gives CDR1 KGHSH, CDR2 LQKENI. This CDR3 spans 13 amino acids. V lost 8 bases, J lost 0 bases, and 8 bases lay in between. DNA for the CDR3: TGTGCCAGCCTCGGTGACTCTGGAAACACCATATATTTT. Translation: CASLGDSGNTIYF.

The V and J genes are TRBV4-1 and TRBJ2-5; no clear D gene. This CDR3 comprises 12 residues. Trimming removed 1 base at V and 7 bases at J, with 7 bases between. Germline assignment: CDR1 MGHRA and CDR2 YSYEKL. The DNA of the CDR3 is TGCGCCAGCAGCCAAGTGTTAGGGACCCAGTACTTC. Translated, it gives CASSQVLGTQYF.

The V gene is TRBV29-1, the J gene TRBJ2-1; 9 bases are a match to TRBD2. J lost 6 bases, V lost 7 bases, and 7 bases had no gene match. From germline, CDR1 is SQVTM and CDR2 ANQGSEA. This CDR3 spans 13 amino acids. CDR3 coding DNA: TGCAGCGCTTGGACTAGCGTTAGCAATGAGCAGTTCTTC. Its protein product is CSAWTSVSNEQFF.

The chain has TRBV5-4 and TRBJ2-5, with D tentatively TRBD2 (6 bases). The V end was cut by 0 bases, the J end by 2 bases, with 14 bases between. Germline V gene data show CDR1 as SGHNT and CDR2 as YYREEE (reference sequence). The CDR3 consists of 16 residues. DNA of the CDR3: TGTGCCAGCAGCTTGGGGGCTCCGCGGGATCAAGAGACCCAGTACTTC. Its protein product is CASSLGAPRDQETQYF.

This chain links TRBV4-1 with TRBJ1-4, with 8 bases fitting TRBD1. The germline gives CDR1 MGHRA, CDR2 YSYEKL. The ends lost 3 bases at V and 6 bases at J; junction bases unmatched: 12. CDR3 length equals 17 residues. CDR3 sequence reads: CASSHSMDRERDEKLFF. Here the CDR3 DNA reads TGCGCCAGCAGCCATTCTATGGACAGGGAACGGGATGAAAAACTGTTTTTT.

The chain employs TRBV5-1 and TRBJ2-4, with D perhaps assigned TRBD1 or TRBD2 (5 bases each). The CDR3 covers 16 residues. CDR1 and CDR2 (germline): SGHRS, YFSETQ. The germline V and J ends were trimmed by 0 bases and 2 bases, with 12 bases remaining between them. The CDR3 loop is CASSLGDRGPKNIQYF. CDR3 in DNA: TGCGCCAGCAGCTTGGGCGACCGGGGCCCCAAAAACATTCAGTACTTC.

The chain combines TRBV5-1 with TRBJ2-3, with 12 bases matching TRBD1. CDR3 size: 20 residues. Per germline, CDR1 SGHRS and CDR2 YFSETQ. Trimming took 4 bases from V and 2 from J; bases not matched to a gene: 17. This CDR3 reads CASSTGDRGLGGSITDTQYF. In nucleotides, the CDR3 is TGCGCCAGCAGCACCGGGGACAGGGGGCTCGGCGGGAGCATCACAGATACGCAGTATTTT.

CDR3 sequence reads: CASSSLGARGHEQFF. The CDR3 DNA reads TGTGCCAGCAGCTCCCTCGGGGCTAGGGGACATGAGCAGTTCTTC. V usage is TRBV11-2 and J usage is TRBJ2-1; D may correspond to TRBD1 or TRBD2 (5 bases each). Trimming removed 4 bases from V and 8 bases from J, with 18 bases in between. The germline V gene has CDR1 SGHAT and CDR2 FQNNGV. This CDR3 has 15 residues.

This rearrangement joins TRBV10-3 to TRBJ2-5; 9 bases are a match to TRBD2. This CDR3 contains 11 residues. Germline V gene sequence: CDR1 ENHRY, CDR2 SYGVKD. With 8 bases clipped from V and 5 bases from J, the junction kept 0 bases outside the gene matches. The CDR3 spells CAIGLAETQYF. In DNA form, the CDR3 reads TGTGCCATCGGACTAGCGGAGACCCAGTACTTC.

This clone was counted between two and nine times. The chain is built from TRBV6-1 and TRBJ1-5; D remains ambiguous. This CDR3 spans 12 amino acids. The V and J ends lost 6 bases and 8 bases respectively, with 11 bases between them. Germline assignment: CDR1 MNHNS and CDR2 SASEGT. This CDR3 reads CASRALIEPQHF. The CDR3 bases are TGTGCCAGCAGGGCCTTAATCGAGCCCCAGCATTTT.

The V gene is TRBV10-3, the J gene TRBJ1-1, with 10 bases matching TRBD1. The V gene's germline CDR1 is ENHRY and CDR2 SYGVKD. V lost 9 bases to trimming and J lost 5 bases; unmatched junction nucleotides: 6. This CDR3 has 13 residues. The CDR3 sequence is CAIRQGALTEAFF. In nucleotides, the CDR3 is TGTGCCATTCGACAGGGGGCATTGACTGAAGCTTTCTTT.

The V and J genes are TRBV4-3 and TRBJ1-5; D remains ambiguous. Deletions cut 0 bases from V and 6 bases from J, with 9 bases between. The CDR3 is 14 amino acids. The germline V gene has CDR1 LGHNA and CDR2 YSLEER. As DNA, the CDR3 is TGCGCCAGCAGCCAAGATCTCAGTGCTCAGCCCCAGCATTTT. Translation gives CASSQDLSAQPQHF.